This T cell receptor (beta chain) was profiled in a study of blood T cell repertoires in COVID-19. Study as a whole: COVID-19 samples, acute and convalescent, were from the United States, Italy and Spain.

Original handling: Reference gene primer amplification in the assay estimated nucleated cell counts. Sequencing was performed with immunoSEQ multiplex PCR; in TCRdb, only in-frame clones are kept and a portion is missing. V, J and clone size are those of that table, while D and trimming were read from the DNA. In the table there are more than 200,000 clones, around 81% of which are singletons. The CDR3 sequence is 15 residues long. V dropped 2 bases and J dropped 2; count of bases not matched to a gene: 4. Germline lookup yields CDR1 SGHRS and CDR2 YFSETQ. The sequence was collected from a man over 45 with active or convalescent COVID-19. The chain combines TRBV5-1 with TRBJ1-1, with 9 nucleotides matching TRBD1. The sequencing sample was made of peripheral blood. The CDR3 here is CASSLPGQGNTEAFF. The CDR3 DNA reads as TGCGCCAGCAGCTTACCGGGACAGGGAAACACTGAAGCTTTCTTT.